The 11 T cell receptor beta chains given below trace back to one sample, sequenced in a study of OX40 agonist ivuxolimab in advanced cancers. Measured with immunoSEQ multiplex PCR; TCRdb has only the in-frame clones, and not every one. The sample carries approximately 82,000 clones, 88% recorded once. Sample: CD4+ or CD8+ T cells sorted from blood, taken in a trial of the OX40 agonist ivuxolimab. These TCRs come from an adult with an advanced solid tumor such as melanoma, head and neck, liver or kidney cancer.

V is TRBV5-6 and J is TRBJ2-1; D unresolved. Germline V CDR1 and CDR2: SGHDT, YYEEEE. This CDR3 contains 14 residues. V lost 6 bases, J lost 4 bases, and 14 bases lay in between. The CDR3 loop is CASTMIALYNEQFF. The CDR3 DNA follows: TGTGCCAGCACCATGATAGCCCTATACAATGAGCAGTTCTTC.

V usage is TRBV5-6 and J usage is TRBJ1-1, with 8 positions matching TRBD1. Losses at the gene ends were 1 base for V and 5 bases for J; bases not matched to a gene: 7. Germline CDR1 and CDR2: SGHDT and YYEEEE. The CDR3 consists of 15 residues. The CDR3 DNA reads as TGTGCCAGCAGCTTGCCGGACAGGGTTTGGACTGAAGCTTTCTTT. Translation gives CASSLPDRVWTEAFF.

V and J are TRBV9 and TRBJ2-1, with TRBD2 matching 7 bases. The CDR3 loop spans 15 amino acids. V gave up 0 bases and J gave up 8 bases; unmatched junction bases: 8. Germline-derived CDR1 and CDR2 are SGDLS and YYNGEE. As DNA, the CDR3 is TGTGCCAGCAGCGTAGCTGGCGGGAGCGGAGATGAGCAGTTCTTC. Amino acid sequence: CASSVAGGSGDEQFF.

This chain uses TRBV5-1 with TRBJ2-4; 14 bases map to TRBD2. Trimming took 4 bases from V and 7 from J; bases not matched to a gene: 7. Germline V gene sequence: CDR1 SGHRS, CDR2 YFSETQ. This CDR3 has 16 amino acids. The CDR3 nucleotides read TGCGCCAGCAGCAAGGGACTAGCGGGAGTGGGGAACATTCAGTACTTC. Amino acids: CASSKGLAGVGNIQYF.

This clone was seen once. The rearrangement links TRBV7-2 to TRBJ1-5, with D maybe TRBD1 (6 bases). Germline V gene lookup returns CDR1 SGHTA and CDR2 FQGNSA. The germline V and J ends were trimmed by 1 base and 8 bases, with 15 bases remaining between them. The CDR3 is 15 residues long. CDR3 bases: TGTGCCAGCAGCTTAGTCGTGGGGGGCGTCGAGCCCCAGCATTTT. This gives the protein CASSLVVGGVEPQHF.

As DNA, the CDR3 is TGTGCCAGCAGCTGGACAGGGGGAGGTGAAAAACTGTTTTTT. Its translation: CASSWTGGGEKLFF. V usage is TRBV5-5 and J usage is TRBJ1-4; 10 nucleotides agree with TRBD1. The length of the CDR3 is 14 residues. Germline assignment: CDR1 SGHKS and CDR2 YYEKEE (reference sequence). J gave up 7 bases and V 3 bases, and 3 bases lay outside the gene matches. The full variable domain, in which reference TRBV5-5 and TRBJ1-4 provide the parts outside the CDR3, is DAGVTQSPTHLIKTRGQQVTLRCSPISGHKSVSWYQQVLGQGPQFIFQYYEKEERGRGNFPDRFSARQFPNYSSELNVNALLLGDSALYLCASSWTGGGEKLFFGSGTQLSVL.

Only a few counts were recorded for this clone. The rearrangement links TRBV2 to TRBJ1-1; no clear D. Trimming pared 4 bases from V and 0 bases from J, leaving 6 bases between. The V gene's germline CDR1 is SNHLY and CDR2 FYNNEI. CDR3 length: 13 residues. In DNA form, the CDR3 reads TGTGCCAGCAGTGCACAGCTGAACACTGAAGCTTTCTTT. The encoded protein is CASSAQLNTEAFF.

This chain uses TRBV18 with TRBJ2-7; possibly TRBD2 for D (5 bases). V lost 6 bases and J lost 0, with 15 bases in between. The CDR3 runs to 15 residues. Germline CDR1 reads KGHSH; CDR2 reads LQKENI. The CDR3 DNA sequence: TGTGCCAGCTCTCCTGAAATCGGGATCTCCTACGAGCAGTACTTC. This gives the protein CASSPEIGISYEQYF.

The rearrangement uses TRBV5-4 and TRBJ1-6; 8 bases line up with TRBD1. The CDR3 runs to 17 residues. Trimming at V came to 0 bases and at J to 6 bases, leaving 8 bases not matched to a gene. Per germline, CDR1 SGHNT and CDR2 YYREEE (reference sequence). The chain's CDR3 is CASSLGGRGHANSPLHF. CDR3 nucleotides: TGTGCCAGCAGCTTGGGGGGCAGGGGGCATGCTAATTCACCCCTCCACTTT.

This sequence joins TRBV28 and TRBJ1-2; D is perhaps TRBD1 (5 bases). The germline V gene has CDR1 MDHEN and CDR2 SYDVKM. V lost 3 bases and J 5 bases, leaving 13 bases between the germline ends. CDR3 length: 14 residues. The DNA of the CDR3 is TGTGCCAGCAGTTTGGGTGGGGCTCGATATGGCTACACCTTC. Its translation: CASSLGGARYGYTF.

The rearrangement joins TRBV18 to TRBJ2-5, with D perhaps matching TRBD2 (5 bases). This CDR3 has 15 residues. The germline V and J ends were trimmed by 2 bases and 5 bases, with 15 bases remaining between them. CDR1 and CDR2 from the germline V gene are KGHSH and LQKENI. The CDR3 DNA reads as TGTGCCAGCTCACCAGGACCGGGAAAATGGGAGACCCAGTACTTC. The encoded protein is CASSPGPGKWETQYF.